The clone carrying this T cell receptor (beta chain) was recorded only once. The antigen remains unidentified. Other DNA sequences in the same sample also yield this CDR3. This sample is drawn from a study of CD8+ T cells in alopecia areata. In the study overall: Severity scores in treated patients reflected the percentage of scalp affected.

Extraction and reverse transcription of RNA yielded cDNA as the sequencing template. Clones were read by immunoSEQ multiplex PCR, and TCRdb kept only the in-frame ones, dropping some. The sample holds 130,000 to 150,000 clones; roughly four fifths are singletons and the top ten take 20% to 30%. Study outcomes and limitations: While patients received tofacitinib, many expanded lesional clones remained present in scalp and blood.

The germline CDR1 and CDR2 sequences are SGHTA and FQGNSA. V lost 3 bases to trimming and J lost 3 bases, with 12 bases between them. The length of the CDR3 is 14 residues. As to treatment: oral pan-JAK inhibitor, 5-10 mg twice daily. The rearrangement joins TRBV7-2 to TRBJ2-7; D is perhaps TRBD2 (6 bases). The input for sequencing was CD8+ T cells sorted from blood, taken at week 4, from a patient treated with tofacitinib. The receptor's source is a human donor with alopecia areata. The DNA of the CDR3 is TGTGCCAGCAGCTTTCCCGGGGGAAACTACGAGCAGTACTTC. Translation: CASSFPGGNYEQYF.